This record covers a single T cell receptor (beta chain). The antigen remains undetermined. The junction does not match germline at one end; this may be a read error. The data belong to a study of T cell repertoires in cytomegalovirus infection. Study-level background: Public signatures in TCR beta pointed to CMV infection and matching HLA type. Broader study findings: Summed public TCR beta family frequency identified CMV carriers bearing the relevant HLA.

Each CDR3 protein is one row after TCRdb ran MiXCR on the reads. The top ten clones hold about 90% of a sample with about 24,000 distinct CDR3 sequences, around 21% of them seen once. This CDR3 contains 16 residues. Per the germline V gene, CDR1 is SGHVS and CDR2 is FNYEAQ. The chain carries TRBV7-6 and TRBJ2-1, with 12 bases identical to TRBD2. The receptor was isolated from a human donor in good health (CMV status not recorded). Some clones in this sample may be carry-over from other donors' samples. The sample consisted of CD8+ T cells from cultured PBMCs, taken from culture after CMV antigen stimulation. The DNA of the CDR3 is TGTGCCGGCAGCTTAGACGCTAGCGGGGGGGCTTATGAGCAGTTCTTC. It encodes CAGSLDASGGAYEQFF.